This T cell receptor (beta chain) was sequenced for a study of cytomegalovirus exposure and HLA in healthy donors. The PCR had 60 Vbeta and 13 Jbeta primers. The method was immunoSEQ multiplex PCR; TCRdb's version includes in-frame clones alone and lacks a portion of them. Among tens of thousands of clones, about 78% were seen once, and the ten largest hold 3% to 3.5%. The CDR3 extends over 12 amino acids. In germline, CDR1 is SGHVS, CDR2 FNYEAQ. V was pared by 5 bases and J by 5 bases, with 9 bases between. The rearrangement joins TRBV7-6 to TRBJ2-5; D is unresolved. The source material was PBMCs. The TCR originated in a woman in her thirties or forties in good health and CMV-seronegative. As DNA, the CDR3 is TGTGCCAGCAGCCCGAGTCGGGAGACCCAGTACTTC. Translation: CASSPSRETQYF.